This T cell receptor beta chain was found in a study of Graves' ophthalmopathy and Graves' hyperthyroidism. The CDR3 sequence is 13 residues long. With 6 bases removed from V and 7 bases from J, the gap between germline ends came to 16 bases. Germline V gives CDR1 MNHNS, CDR2 SASEGT. From RNA, the CDR3 regions of TCR beta chains were amplified and sequenced. HTBI primers were used in a first-round RT-PCR, which preceded a second-round multiplex PCR. Each CDR3 protein is one row after TCRdb ran MiXCR on the multiplex PCR reads. The sample contains approximately 380,000 distinct CDR3 sequences, about 21% of which appear only once.

The V call is TRBV6-1, the J call TRBJ2-7, with no clear D. The sequence derives from a woman between 18 and 29 years old with stable Graves' hyperthyroidism. The sequenced sample consisted of peripheral blood. The CDR3 DNA reads as TGTGCCAGCAGCACCGCTAAATTGGGGGAGCAGTACTTC. Encoded protein: CASSTAKLGEQYF.